A selection of T cell receptor beta chains follows, all from one sample in a study of blood T cells in healthy people across ages. MiXCR, applied by TCRdb to the 5' RACE reads, yields one record per CDR3 protein. The sample lists about 1.4 million distinct CDR3 sequences; almost 60% were seen once. The sample comprised blood. The receptor source for this set is a man aged 18-30 years in good health. The CDR3 runs from the conserved cysteine through the conserved F or W. The D gene is left open where the match is weak. Part of the rows lack a size; the others show once, few, many or a class for expanded clones.

D gene: TRBD2
clone size: -
V gene: TRBV4-1
CDR3 length: 17
J gene: TRBJ2-3
CDR3 DNA: TGCGCCAGCAGCCAATACTCGGCGGGGGAAAGCACAGATACGCAGTATTTT
CDR3 protein: CASSQYSAGESTDTQYF

D gene: TRBD2
clone size: -
V gene: TRBV11-1
CDR3 length: 21
J gene: TRBJ2-7
CDR3 DNA: TGTGCCAGCAGCCCGCAGGGACGGATCGGCTCTTATAGCGGGAGACCCTACGAGCAGTACTTC
CDR3 protein: CASSPQGRIGSYSGRPYEQYF

D gene: -
clone size: -
V gene: TRBV7-2
CDR3 length: 17
J gene: TRBJ2-7
CDR3 DNA: TGTGCCAGCAGCTGGTACAGGGACGGGATCCAAAGCTACGAGCAGTACTTC
CDR3 protein: CASSWYRDGIQSYEQYF

D gene: -
clone size: -
V gene: TRBV7-8
CDR3 length: 15
J gene: TRBJ1-1
CDR3 DNA: TGTGCCAGCAGCTTAGTTCAGGGGACAAACACTGAAGCTTTCTTT
CDR3 protein: CASSLVQGTNTEAFF

D gene: -
clone size: few
V gene: TRBV12-3/TRBV12-4
CDR3 length: 13
J gene: TRBJ1-5
CDR3 DNA: TGTGCCAGCAGTGTCCAGGGTGGGCAGCCCCAGCATTTT
CDR3 protein: CASSVQGGQPQHF

D gene: -
clone size: -
V gene: TRBV7-2
CDR3 length: 14
J gene: TRBJ2-2
CDR3 DNA: TGTGCCAGCAGCGAAACAAGAGTAATGTGGGAGCTGTTTTTT
CDR3 protein: CASSETRVMWELFF

D gene: TRBD2
clone size: -
V gene: TRBV11-2
CDR3 length: 20
J gene: TRBJ2-3
CDR3 DNA: TGTGCCAGCAGCTTAAACCGCGGACTAGCGGGAGCCTATAGCCGGGATACGCAGTATTTT
CDR3 protein: CASSLNRGLAGAYSRDTQYF

D gene: -
clone size: -
V gene: TRBV28
CDR3 length: 12
J gene: TRBJ1-2
CDR3 DNA: TGTGCCAGCAGTTTGTCCCCTGGGGGCTACACCTTC
CDR3 protein: CASSLSPGGYTF

D gene: TRBD1
clone size: -
V gene: TRBV29-1
CDR3 length: 14
J gene: TRBJ2-7
CDR3 DNA: TGCAGCGTCCAAGGGGGCGTCTTCAACTACGAGCAGTACTTC
CDR3 protein: CSVQGGVFNYEQYF

D gene: -
clone size: few
V gene: TRBV27
CDR3 length: 16
J gene: TRBJ1-2
CDR3 DNA: TGTGCCAGCAGTCCCCGAGGATTAGGGGCTATCTATGGCTACACCTTC
CDR3 protein: CASSPRGLGAIYGYTF

D gene: -
clone size: -
V gene: TRBV7-9
CDR3 length: 13
J gene: TRBJ2-1
CDR3 DNA: TGTGCCAGCAGCTTAGGTTACAGAGGTGAGCAGTTCTTC
CDR3 protein: CASSLGYRGEQFF

D gene: -
clone size: -
V gene: TRBV25-1
CDR3 length: 13
J gene: TRBJ2-5
CDR3 DNA: TGTGCCAGCAGAAGGACCAAGACAGAGACCCAGTACTTC
CDR3 protein: CASRRTKTETQYF

D gene: -
clone size: -
V gene: TRBV28
CDR3 length: 13
J gene: TRBJ2-7
CDR3 DNA: TGTGCCAGCAGTGCCCACGGGGCTTACGAGCAGTACTTC
CDR3 protein: CASSAHGAYEQYF

D gene: -
clone size: -
V gene: TRBV6-5
CDR3 length: 16
J gene: TRBJ2-3
CDR3 DNA: TGTGCCAGCAGTTACTCGGCCGGCTTTAGCACAGATACGCAGTATTTT
CDR3 protein: CASSYSAGFSTDTQYF

D gene: TRBD2
clone size: few
V gene: TRBV4-2
CDR3 length: 15
J gene: TRBJ2-7
CDR3 DNA: TGTGCCAGCAGCCAAGCGAGTAGCGGGAGCTACGAGCAGTACTTC
CDR3 protein: CASSQASSGSYEQYF

D gene: -
clone size: -
V gene: TRBV6-5
CDR3 length: 14
J gene: TRBJ2-1
CDR3 DNA: TGTGCCAGCAGTTACGGCCTAGGATTAAGTGAGCAGTTCTTC
CDR3 protein: CASSYGLGLSEQFF

D gene: -
clone size: -
V gene: TRBV4-2
CDR3 length: 16
J gene: TRBJ2-3
CDR3 DNA: TGTGCCAGCAGCCGATCGCGGGACCTTCGGACAGATACGCAGTATTTT
CDR3 protein: CASSRSRDLRTDTQYF

D gene: -
clone size: once
V gene: TRBV2
CDR3 length: 11
J gene: TRBJ2-1
CDR3 DNA: TGTGCCAGTCACGTGCGGGGAGAGCAGTTCTTC
CDR3 protein: CASHVRGEQFF

D gene: -
clone size: once
V gene: TRBV25-1
CDR3 length: 12
J gene: TRBJ1-2
CDR3 DNA: TGTGCCAGCAGTGGGGGGTACTATGGCTACACCTTC
CDR3 protein: CASSGGYYGYTF

D gene: -
clone size: -
V gene: TRBV6-2/TRBV6-3
CDR3 length: 12
J gene: TRBJ2-3
CDR3 DNA: TGTGCCAGCAGTCCCGGACTAAGTACGCAGTATTTT
CDR3 protein: CASSPGLSTQYF

D gene: -
clone size: -
V gene: TRBV3-1
CDR3 length: 16
J gene: TRBJ2-3
CDR3 DNA: TGTGCCAGCAGCCCCGGGGGTGGGCTTAGCACAGATACGCAGTATTTT
CDR3 protein: CASSPGGGLSTDTQYF

D gene: TRBD1
clone size: few
V gene: TRBV4-1
CDR3 length: 17
J gene: TRBJ2-1
CDR3 DNA: TGCGCCAGCAGCCAAGTTGGGCGACAGGGGGCAGGCAATGAGCAGTTCTTC
CDR3 protein: CASSQVGRQGAGNEQFF

D gene: TRBD1
clone size: -
V gene: TRBV20-1
CDR3 length: 13
J gene: TRBJ1-5
CDR3 DNA: TGCAGTGCCGGACAGGGCGCCAATCAGCCCCAGCATTTT
CDR3 protein: CSAGQGANQPQHF

D gene: TRBD2
clone size: -
V gene: TRBV11-2
CDR3 length: 16
J gene: TRBJ2-3
CDR3 DNA: TGTGCCAGCAGACGAAGCCTTAGCGGGAGTTCTGATACGCAGTATTTT
CDR3 protein: CASRRSLSGSSDTQYF

D gene: -
clone size: -
V gene: TRBV28
CDR3 length: 16
J gene: TRBJ2-6
CDR3 DNA: TGTGCCAGCAGTTTTCATACTAGCTCTGGGGCCAACGTCCTGACTTTC
CDR3 protein: CASSFHTSSGANVLTF

D gene: -
clone size: few
V gene: TRBV20-1
CDR3 length: 17
J gene: TRBJ2-7
CDR3 DNA: TGCAGTGCTAGGCCTTTCCCTCTGGACAAACTCTCCTACGAGCAGTACTTC
CDR3 protein: CSARPFPLDKLSYEQYF

D gene: TRBD2
clone size: few
V gene: TRBV12-3/TRBV12-4
CDR3 length: 14
J gene: TRBJ2-4
CDR3 DNA: TGTGCCAGCAGTTTAATGAGCGGGAGGAATGAGCAGTACTTC
CDR3 protein: CASSLMSGRNEQYF

D gene: TRBD2
clone size: -
V gene: TRBV29-1
CDR3 length: 15
J gene: TRBJ2-1
CDR3 DNA: TGCAGCGTTGGACCCATCGGGGGGGAAAAGTACAAGCAGTTCTTC
CDR3 protein: CSVGPIGGEKYKQFF

D gene: TRBD2
clone size: -
V gene: TRBV28
CDR3 length: 20
J gene: TRBJ2-3
CDR3 DNA: TGTGCCAGCAGTACACCGAATACCGTGGCGGGGGGTCCTAGCACAGATACGCAGTATTTT
CDR3 protein: CASSTPNTVAGGPSTDTQYF

D gene: -
clone size: once
V gene: TRBV30
CDR3 length: 10
J gene: TRBJ2-1
CDR3 DNA: TGTGCCCGAGACGGCGATGAGCAGTTCTTC
CDR3 protein: CARDGDEQFF

D gene: -
clone size: -
V gene: TRBV29-1
CDR3 length: 14
J gene: TRBJ2-5
CDR3 DNA: TGCAGCGTTGAATTGGCACGGATGGAAGAGACCCAGTACTTC
CDR3 protein: CSVELARMEETQYF

D gene: TRBD2
clone size: -
V gene: TRBV4-3
CDR3 length: 15
J gene: TRBJ2-1
CDR3 DNA: TGCGCCAGCAGCCAGAACCGGGACTATCGGACTGAGCAGTTCTTC
CDR3 protein: CASSQNRDYRTEQFF

D gene: -
clone size: -
V gene: TRBV12-3/TRBV12-4
CDR3 length: 12
J gene: TRBJ1-1
CDR3 DNA: TGTGCCAGCAGTTTTTGGGGGACTGAAGCTTTCTTT
CDR3 protein: CASSFWGTEAFF

D gene: -
clone size: -
V gene: TRBV7-9
CDR3 length: 17
J gene: TRBJ2-6
CDR3 DNA: TGTGCCAGCACCCCAGACCCAGGGCGCTCTGGGGCCAACGTCCTGACTTTC
CDR3 protein: CASTPDPGRSGANVLTF

D gene: -
clone size: -
V gene: TRBV9
CDR3 length: 17
J gene: TRBJ2-1
CDR3 DNA: TGTGCCAGCAGCGTAGTGCCCCCGGGCAGCTCCTACAATGAGCAGTTCTTC
CDR3 protein: CASSVVPPGSSYNEQFF

D gene: -
clone size: -
V gene: TRBV5-1
CDR3 length: 14
J gene: TRBJ1-1
CDR3 DNA: TGCGCCAGCAGCTTGGCCGACAGTTCTGAGGAAGCTTTCTTT
CDR3 protein: CASSLADSSEEAFF

D gene: TRBD2
clone size: -
V gene: TRBV27
CDR3 length: 18
J gene: TRBJ2-3
CDR3 DNA: TGTGCCAGCAGTCTAACACCCCTCCTAGCGGGATTTTCAGATACGCAGTATTTT
CDR3 protein: CASSLTPLLAGFSDTQYF

D gene: TRBD2
clone size: -
V gene: TRBV5-1
CDR3 length: 13
J gene: TRBJ2-7
CDR3 DNA: TGCGCCAGCAGCCCCGGGACTAGCTTCGAGCAGTACTTC
CDR3 protein: CASSPGTSFEQYF

D gene: -
clone size: -
V gene: TRBV29-1
CDR3 length: 14
J gene: TRBJ1-1
CDR3 DNA: TGCAGCGTTGAAGCGGTCAGCTTGAACACTGAAGCTTTCTTT
CDR3 protein: CSVEAVSLNTEAFF

D gene: -
clone size: -
V gene: TRBV7-2
CDR3 length: 14
J gene: TRBJ1-1
CDR3 DNA: TGTGCCAGCAGCTTAGCCGAGCAGGCGACTGAAGCTTTCTTT
CDR3 protein: CASSLAEQATEAFF

D gene: TRBD1
clone size: -
V gene: TRBV20-1
CDR3 length: 17
J gene: TRBJ1-1
CDR3 DNA: TGCAGTGCTAGTTCCTCGTGGACAGGGAGGGCGAACACTGAAGCTTTCTTT
CDR3 protein: CSASSSWTGRANTEAFF

D gene: TRBD1
clone size: -
V gene: TRBV5-1
CDR3 length: 14
J gene: TRBJ2-7
CDR3 DNA: TGCGCCAGCAGCTTGGACAGGGGGCCTGGCGAGCAGTACTTC
CDR3 protein: CASSLDRGPGEQYF

D gene: -
clone size: -
V gene: TRBV13
CDR3 length: 14
J gene: TRBJ2-7
CDR3 DNA: TGTGCCAGCAGATTAGGGGCGGGCTCCTACGAGCAGTACTTC
CDR3 protein: CASRLGAGSYEQYF

D gene: TRBD2
clone size: -
V gene: TRBV4-2
CDR3 length: 16
J gene: TRBJ2-1
CDR3 DNA: TGTGCCAGCAGCCAAGAAATAGCGGGAACCTACAATGAGCAGTTCTTC
CDR3 protein: CASSQEIAGTYNEQFF